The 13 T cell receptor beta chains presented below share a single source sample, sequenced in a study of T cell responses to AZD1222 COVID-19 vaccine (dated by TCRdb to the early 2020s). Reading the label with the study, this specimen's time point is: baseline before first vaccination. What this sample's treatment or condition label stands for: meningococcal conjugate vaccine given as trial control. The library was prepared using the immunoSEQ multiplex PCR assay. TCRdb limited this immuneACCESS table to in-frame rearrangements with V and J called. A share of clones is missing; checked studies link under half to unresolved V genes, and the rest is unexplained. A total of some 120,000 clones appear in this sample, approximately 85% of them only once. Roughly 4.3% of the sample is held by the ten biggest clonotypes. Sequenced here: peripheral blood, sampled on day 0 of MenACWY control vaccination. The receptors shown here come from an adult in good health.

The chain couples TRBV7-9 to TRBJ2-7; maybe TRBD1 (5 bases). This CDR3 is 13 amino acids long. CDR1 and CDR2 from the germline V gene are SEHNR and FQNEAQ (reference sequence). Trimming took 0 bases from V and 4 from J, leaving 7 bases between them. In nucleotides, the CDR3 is TGTGCCAGCAGCTTAGCGACAGATTACGAGCAGTACTTC. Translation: CASSLATDYEQYF.

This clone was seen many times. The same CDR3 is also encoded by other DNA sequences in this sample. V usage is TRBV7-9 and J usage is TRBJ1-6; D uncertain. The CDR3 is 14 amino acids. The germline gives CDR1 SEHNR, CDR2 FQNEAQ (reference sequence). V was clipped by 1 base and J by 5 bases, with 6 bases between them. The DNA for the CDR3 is TGTGCCAGCAGCTTAGAGGGTAATAATTCACCCCTCCACTTT. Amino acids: CASSLEGNNSPLHF.

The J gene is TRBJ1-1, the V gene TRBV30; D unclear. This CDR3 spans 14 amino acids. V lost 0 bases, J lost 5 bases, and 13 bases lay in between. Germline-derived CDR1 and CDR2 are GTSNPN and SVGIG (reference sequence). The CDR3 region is CAWSVRIPVTEAFF. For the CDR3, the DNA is TGTGCCTGGAGTGTACGTATCCCCGTAACTGAAGCTTTCTTT.

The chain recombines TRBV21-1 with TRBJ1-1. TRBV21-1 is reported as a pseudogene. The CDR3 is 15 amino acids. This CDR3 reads CASSNNGRLNTEAFF. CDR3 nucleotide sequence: TGTGCCAGCAGCAACAACGGACGCTTGAACACTGAAGCTTTCTTT.

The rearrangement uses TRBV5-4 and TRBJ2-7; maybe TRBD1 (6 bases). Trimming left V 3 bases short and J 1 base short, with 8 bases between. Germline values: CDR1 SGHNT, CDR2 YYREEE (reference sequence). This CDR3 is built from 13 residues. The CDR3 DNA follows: TGTGCCAGCAGCTCCGGACAGTCCTACGAGCAGTACTTC. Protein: CASSSGQSYEQYF.

The CDR3 protein is CASSFGDRAYNEQFF. The CDR3, as DNA: TGTGCCAGCAGCTTTGGAGACAGGGCCTACAATGAGCAGTTCTTC. V is TRBV5-5 and J is TRBJ2-1; 7 positions agree with TRBD1. Germline assignment: CDR1 SGHKS and CDR2 YYEKEE (reference sequence). V lost 2 bases to trimming and J lost 2 bases; unmatched junction nucleotides: 4. CDR3 length: 15 amino acids.

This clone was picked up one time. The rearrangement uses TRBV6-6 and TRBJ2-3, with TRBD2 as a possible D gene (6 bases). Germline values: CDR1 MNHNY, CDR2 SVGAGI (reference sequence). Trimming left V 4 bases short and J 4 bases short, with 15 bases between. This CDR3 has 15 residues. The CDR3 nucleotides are TGTGCCAGCAGTTCGCCAGGAGGGTTGGCAGATACGCAGTATTTT. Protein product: CASSSPGGLADTQYF.

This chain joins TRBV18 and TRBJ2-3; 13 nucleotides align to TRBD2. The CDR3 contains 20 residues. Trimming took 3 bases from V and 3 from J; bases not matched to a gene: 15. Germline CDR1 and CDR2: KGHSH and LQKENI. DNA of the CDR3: TGTGCCAGCTCACCCATTCGGACTAGCGGGGGCAACGGTCGAACAGATACGCAGTATTTT. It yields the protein CASSPIRTSGGNGRTDTQYF.

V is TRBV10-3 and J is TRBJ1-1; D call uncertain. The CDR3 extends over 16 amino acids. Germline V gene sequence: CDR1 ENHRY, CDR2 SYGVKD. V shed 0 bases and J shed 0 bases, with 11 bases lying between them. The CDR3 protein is CAISESAAFLNTEAFF. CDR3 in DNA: TGTGCCATCAGTGAGTCGGCAGCCTTCCTGAACACTGAAGCTTTCTTT.

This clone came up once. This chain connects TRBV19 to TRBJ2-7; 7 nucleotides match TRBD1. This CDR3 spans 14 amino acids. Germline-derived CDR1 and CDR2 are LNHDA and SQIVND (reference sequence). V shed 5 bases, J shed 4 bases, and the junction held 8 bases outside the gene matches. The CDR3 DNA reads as TGTGCCAGTAGTCTCGGGGACAGTAGATACGAGCAGTACTTC. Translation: CASSLGDSRYEQYF.

The CDR3 region has the DNA TGTGCCAGCAGCTTGCGTGGCAGGAATCAGCCCCAGCATTTT. As protein: CASSLRGRNQPQHF. This chain joins TRBV5-6 and TRBJ1-5; no reliable D call. Germline V lookup: CDR1 SGHDT, CDR2 YYEEEE. Trimming shortened V by 1 base and J by 4 bases, and 9 bases separated the two germline ends. The CDR3 extends over 14 amino acids.

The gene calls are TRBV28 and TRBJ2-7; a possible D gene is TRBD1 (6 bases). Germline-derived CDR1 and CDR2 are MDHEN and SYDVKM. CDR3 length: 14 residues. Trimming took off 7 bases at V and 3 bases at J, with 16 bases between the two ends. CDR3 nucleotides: TGTGCCAGCACCTCGACAGGCCTGGTCTACGAGCAGTACTTC. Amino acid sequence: CASTSTGLVYEQYF.

CDR3: CASSQLLGPEGQYF. CDR3 nucleotides: TGTGCCAGCAGCCAATTACTGGGACCGGAAGGCCAGTACTTC. The rearrangement joins TRBV2 to TRBJ2-7; D might be TRBD1 or TRBD2, each matching 5 bases. V lost 6 bases and J lost 10, with 22 bases in between. The length of the CDR3 is 14 residues. The germline V gene has CDR1 SNHLY and CDR2 FYNNEI. The full variable domain, its missing parts supplied by reference TRBV2 and TRBJ2-7, is EPEVTQTPSHQVTQMGQEVILRCVPISNHLYFYWYRQILGQKVEFLVSFYNNEISEKSEIFDDQFSVERPDGSNFTLKIRSTKLEDSAMYFCASSQLLGPEGQYFGPGTRLTVT.